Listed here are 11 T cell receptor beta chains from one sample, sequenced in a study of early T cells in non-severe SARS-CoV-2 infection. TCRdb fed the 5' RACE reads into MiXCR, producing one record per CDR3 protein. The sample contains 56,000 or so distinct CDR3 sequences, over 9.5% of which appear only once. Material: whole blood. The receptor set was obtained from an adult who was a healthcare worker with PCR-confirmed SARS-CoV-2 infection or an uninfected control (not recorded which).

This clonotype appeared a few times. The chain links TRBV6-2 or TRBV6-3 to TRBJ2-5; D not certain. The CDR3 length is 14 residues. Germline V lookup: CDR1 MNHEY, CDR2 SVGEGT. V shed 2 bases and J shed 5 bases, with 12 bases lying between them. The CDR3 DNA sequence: TGTGCCAGCAGTTACCGAAGCCCATGGGAGACCCAGTACTTC. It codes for CASSYRSPWETQYF.

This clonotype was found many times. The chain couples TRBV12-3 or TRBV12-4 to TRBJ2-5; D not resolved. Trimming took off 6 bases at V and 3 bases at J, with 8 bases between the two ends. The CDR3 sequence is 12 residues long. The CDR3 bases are TGTGCCAGCAGATCAACCGAAGAGACCCAGTACTTC. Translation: CASRSTEETQYF.

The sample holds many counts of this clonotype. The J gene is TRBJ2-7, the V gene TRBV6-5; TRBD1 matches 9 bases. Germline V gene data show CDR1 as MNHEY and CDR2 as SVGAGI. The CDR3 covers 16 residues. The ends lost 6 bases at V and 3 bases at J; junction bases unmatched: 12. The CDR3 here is CASRILPGQGIYEQYF. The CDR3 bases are TGTGCCAGCAGGATACTCCCAGGACAGGGGATCTACGAGCAGTACTTC.

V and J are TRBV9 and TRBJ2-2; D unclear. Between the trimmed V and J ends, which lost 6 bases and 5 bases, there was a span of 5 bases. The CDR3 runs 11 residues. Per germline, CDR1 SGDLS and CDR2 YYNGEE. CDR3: CASTGTGELFF. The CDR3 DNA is TGTGCCAGCACCGGTACCGGGGAGCTGTTTTTT. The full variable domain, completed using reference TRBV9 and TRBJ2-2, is DSGVTQTPKHLITATGQRVTLRCSPRSGDLSVYWYQQSLDQGLQFLIQYYNGEERAKGNILERFSAQQFPDLHSELNLSSLELGDSALYFCASTGTGELFFGEGSRLTVL.

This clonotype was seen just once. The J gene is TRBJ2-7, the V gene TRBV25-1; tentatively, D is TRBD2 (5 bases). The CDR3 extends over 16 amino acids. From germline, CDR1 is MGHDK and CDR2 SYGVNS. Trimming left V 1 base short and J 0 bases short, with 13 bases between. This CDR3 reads CASSEWGSANSYEQYF. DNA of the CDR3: TGTGCCAGCAGTGAATGGGGTAGCGCGAACTCCTACGAGCAGTACTTC.

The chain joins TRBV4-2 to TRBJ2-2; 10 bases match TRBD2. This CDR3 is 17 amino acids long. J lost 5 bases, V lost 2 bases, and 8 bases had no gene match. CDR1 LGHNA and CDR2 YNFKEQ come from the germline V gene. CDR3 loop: CASSQHRTSGRTGELFF. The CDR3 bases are TGTGCCAGCAGCCAACACAGGACTAGCGGAAGAACCGGGGAGCTGTTTTTT.

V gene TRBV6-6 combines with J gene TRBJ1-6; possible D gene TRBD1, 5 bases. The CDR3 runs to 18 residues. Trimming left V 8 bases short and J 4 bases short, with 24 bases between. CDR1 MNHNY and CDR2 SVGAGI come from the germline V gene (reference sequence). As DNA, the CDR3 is TGTGCCAGCCTGAATCCGGGACCGGGTGGGCTTTATAATTCACCCCTCCACTTT. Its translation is CASLNPGPGGLYNSPLHF.

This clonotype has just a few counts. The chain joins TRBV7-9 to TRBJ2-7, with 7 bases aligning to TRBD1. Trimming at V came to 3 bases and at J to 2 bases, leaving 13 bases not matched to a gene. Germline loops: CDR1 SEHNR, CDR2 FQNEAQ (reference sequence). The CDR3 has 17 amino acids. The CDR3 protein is CASSFGTASLIAYEQYF. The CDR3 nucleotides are TGTGCCAGCAGCTTTGGGACAGCCAGTCTGATAGCCTACGAGCAGTACTTC.

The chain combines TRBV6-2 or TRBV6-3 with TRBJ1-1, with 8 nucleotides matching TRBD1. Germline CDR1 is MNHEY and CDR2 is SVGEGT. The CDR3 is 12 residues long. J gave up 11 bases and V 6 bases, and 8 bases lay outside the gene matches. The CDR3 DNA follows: TGTGCCAGCAGACCCGACAGGGGTCACGCTTTCTTT. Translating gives CASRPDRGHAFF.

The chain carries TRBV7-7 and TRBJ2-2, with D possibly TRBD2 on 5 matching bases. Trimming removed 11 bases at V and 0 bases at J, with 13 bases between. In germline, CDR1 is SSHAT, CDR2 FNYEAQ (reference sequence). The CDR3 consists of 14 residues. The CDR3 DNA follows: TGTGCCGCGGGCGGCCCCACGAACACCGGGGAGCTGTTTTTT. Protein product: CAAGGPTNTGELFF.

The CDR3 nucleotides are TGTGCCAGCACCCGGTGGGGCTATCAGCCCCAGCATTTT. Translating gives CASTRWGYQPQHF. The chain recombines TRBV6-2 or TRBV6-3 with TRBJ1-5; tentative D call: TRBD1 (5 bases). Germline V gene lookup returns CDR1 MNHEY and CDR2 SVGEGT. The V gene lost 7 bases and the J gene lost 5 bases, with 12 bases spanning the gap. The CDR3 is made up of 13 amino acids.